A selection of T cell receptor beta chains follows, all from one sample in a study of blood T cell repertoires in COVID-19. The assay was immunoSEQ multiplex PCR, and TCRdb's table has in-frame clones only and misses some. This table has about 160,000 clones, roughly 80% appearing once. The sequenced sample was PBMCs or T cells enriched from blood (not recorded which). The source is a woman between 50 and 59 years old who had recovered from COVID-19. Each CDR3 is given with its conserved first and last residue. Each record gives: V gene, J gene, CDR3 length, CDR3 protein.

TRBV24-1	TRBJ2-2	14	CATAGTSGPGELFF
TRBV7-9	TRBJ2-3	16	CASSLSLKTDTDTQYF
TRBV7-2	TRBJ1-1	13	CASSTADRGHVVF
TRBV5-1	TRBJ2-3	16	CASSLDPGGKGDTQYF
TRBV28	TRBJ1-1	12	CASSLYPGEAFF
TRBV6-5	TRBJ2-7	14	CASSYLQGAREQYF
TRBV12-5	TRBJ2-1	11	CASGSGYEQFF
TRBV7-6	TRBJ2-3	20	CASSFLYGAGGPEGADTQYF
TRBV18	TRBJ1-2	13	CASSPNAGYGYTF
TRBV24-1	TRBJ2-6	19	CATSPGRGTGVTGANVLTF
TRBV3-1/TRBV3-2	TRBJ2-1	15	CASSQAGGPYNEQFF
TRBV18	TRBJ2-1	16	CASSLLPGLRRNEQFF
TRBV9	TRBJ1-5	14	CASSPGQDGQPQHF
TRBV7-8	TRBJ2-1	15	CASSRSLSSYNEQFF
TRBV5-1	TRBJ1-2	11	CASRTGESYTF
TRBV11-3	TRBJ2-2	15	CASSRGSSATGELFF
TRBV7-2	TRBJ2-7	14	CASSLMTGIYEQYF
TRBV24-1	TRBJ1-5	14	CATSETGEGQPQHF
TRBV28	TRBJ1-2	14	CASSYRGAHYGYTF
TRBV3-1/TRBV3-2	TRBJ2-6	16	CASSQQPSPGANVLTF